The 5 T cell receptor beta chains below all came from one sample that was sequenced in a study of blood T cell repertoires in COVID-19. Only in-frame clones appear in the TCRdb table, and some are missing; sequencing was by immunoSEQ multiplex PCR. The repertoire holds around 260,000 clones, roughly 80% seen once, with around 14% in the top ten. The sample was peripheral blood. The source is a person in their 70s with COVID-19, enrolled during active disease.

This clone was recorded a few times. This chain joins TRBV5-6 and TRBJ2-5; TRBD2 might be the D (5 bases). The germline gives CDR1 SGHDT, CDR2 YYEEEE. CDR3 length: 17 residues. V shed 2 bases and J shed 1 base, with 18 bases lying between them. The CDR3 coding sequence is TGTGCCAGCAGCTTCAAACACCGGTCGCGGGCCCAAGAGACCCAGTACTTC. Residues: CASSFKHRSRAQETQYF.

This sequence joins TRBV3-1 (or the pseudogene TRBV3-2) and TRBJ2-1; 8 nucleotides line up with TRBD2. The junction had 13 bases not matched to a gene; V was cut back by 4 bases and J by 8 bases. The CDR3 spans 16 residues. Germline CDR1 reads LGHDT; CDR2 reads YNNKEL (reference sequence). CDR3: CASSPERELWVDEQFF. CDR3 bases: TGTGCCAGCAGCCCAGAGCGGGAGCTTTGGGTTGATGAGCAGTTCTTC.

The chain links TRBV7-9 to TRBJ2-2; the match to TRBD2 covers 7 bases. Trimming at V came to 1 base and at J to 4 bases, leaving 0 bases not matched to a gene. The CDR3 is 14 amino acids. Germline CDR1 SEHNR, CDR2 FQNEAQ (reference sequence). The chain's CDR3 is CASSLGLATGELFF. As DNA, the CDR3 is TGTGCCAGCAGCTTAGGACTAGCCACCGGGGAGCTGTTTTTT. The entire variable domain, with the rest obtained from reference TRBV7-9 and TRBJ2-2, is as follows: DTGVSQNPRHKITKRGQNVTFRCDPISEHNRLYWYRQTLGQGPEFLTYFQNEAQLEKSRLLSDRFSAERPKGSFSTLEIQRTEQGDSAMYLCASSLGLATGELFFGEGSRLTVL.

This sequence joins TRBV9 and TRBJ1-4; no reliable D call. V lost 0 bases to trimming and J lost 1 base, with 10 bases between them. The CDR3 has 16 residues. Germline lookup yields CDR1 SGDLS and CDR2 YYNGEE. DNA of the CDR3: TGTGCCAGCAGCGTAGGCACAGCTCTAACTAATGAAAAACTGTTTTTT. Translating gives CASSVGTALTNEKLFF.

J is TRBJ2-7 and V is TRBV4-1; D is undetermined. Germline lookup yields CDR1 MGHRA and CDR2 YSYEKL. Between the trimmed V and J ends, which lost 0 bases and 3 bases, there was a span of 6 bases. The CDR3 covers 13 residues. The CDR3 DNA reads TGCGCCAGCAGCCAAGATCTAGACTACGAGCAGTACTTC. Translating gives CASSQDLDYEQYF.